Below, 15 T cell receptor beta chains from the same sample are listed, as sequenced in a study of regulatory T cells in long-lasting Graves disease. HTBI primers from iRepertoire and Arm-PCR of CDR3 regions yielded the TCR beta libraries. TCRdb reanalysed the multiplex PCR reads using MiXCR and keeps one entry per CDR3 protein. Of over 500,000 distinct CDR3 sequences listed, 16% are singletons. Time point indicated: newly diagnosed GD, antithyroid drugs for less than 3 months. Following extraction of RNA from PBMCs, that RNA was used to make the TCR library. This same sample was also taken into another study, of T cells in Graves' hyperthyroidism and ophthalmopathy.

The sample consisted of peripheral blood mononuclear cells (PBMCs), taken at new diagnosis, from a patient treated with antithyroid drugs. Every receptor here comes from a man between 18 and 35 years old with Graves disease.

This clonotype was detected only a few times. CDR3 in amino acids: CASSYTRDTEAFF. The CDR3 bases are TGTGCCAGCAGTTACACACGCGACACTGAAGCTTTCTTT. J is TRBJ1-1 and V is TRBV14; no clear D. Trimming took 6 bases from V and 3 from J, leaving 11 bases between them. The length of the CDR3 is 13 residues. Germline V gene data show CDR1 as SGHDN and CDR2 as FVKESK.

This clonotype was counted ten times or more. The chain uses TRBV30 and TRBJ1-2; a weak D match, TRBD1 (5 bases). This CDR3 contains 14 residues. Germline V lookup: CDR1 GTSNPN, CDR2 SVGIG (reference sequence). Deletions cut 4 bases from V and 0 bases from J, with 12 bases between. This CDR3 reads CAWMPQGTNYGYTF. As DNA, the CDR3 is TGTGCCTGGATGCCGCAGGGAACTAACTATGGCTACACCTTC.

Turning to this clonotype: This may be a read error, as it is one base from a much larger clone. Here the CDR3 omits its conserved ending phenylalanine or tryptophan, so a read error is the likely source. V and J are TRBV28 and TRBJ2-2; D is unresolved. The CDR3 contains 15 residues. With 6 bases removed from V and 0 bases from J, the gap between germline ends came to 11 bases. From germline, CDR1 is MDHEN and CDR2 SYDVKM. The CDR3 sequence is CASSLQRANTGELFY. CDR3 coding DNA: TGTGCCAGCAGCCTACAGAGAGCGAACACCGGGGAGCTGTTTTAT.

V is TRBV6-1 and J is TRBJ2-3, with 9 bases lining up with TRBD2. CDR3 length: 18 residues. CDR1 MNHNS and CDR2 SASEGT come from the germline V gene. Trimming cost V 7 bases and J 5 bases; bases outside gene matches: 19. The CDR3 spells CASIITTPGTSNKDTQYF. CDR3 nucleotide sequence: TGTGCCAGCATTATAACTACACCCGGGACTAGCAATAAAGATACGCAGTATTTT.

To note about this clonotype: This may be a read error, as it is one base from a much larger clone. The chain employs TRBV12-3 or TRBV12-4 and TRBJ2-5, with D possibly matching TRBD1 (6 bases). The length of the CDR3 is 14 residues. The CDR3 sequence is CANSSNRAQETQYF. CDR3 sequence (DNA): TGTGCCAACAGTTCCAACAGGGCCCAAGAGACCCAGTACTTC.

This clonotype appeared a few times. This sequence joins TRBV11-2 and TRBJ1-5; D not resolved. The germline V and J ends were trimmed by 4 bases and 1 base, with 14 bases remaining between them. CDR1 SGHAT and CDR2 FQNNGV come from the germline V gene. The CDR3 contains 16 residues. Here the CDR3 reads CASSSGPRGSNQPQHF. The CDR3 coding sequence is TGTGCCAGCAGCTCGGGTCCACGCGGGAGCAATCAGCCCCAGCATTTT.

The CDR3 bases are TGCAGTGCTGAAGGACTAGCGGGCTCCTACGAGCAGTACTTC. Translating it yields CSAEGLAGSYEQYF. The V call is TRBV20-1, the J call TRBJ2-7, with TRBD2 identical over 11 bases. Germline CDR1 DFQATT, CDR2 SNEGSKA (reference sequence). The ends lost 5 bases at V and 0 bases at J; junction bases unmatched: 3. This CDR3 has 14 amino acids.

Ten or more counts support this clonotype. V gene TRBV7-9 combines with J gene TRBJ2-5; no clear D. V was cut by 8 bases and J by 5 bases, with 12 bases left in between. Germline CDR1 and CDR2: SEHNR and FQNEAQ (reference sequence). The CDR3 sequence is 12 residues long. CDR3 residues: CASGLVGETQYF. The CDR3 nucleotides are TGTGCCAGCGGTTTGGTTGGGGAGACCCAGTACTTC.

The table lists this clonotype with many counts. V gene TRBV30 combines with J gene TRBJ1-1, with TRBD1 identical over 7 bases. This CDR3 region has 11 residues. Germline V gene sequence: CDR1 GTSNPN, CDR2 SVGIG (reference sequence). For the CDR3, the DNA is TGTGCACAGGGGCCGAACACTGAAGCTTTCTTT. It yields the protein CAQGPNTEAFF.

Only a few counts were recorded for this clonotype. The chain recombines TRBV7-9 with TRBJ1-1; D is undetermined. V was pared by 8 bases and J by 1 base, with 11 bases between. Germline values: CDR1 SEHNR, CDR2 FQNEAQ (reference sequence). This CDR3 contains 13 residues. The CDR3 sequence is CASFDGPNTEAFF. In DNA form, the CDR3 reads TGTGCCAGCTTCGACGGACCGAACACTGAAGCTTTCTTT.

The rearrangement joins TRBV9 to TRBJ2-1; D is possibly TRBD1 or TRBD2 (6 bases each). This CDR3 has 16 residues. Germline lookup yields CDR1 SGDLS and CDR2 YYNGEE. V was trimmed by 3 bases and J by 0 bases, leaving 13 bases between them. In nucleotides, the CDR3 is TGTGCCAGCAGCGCAGGAGGGGGTGGCTCCTACAATGAGCAGTTCTTC. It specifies CASSAGGGGSYNEQFF.

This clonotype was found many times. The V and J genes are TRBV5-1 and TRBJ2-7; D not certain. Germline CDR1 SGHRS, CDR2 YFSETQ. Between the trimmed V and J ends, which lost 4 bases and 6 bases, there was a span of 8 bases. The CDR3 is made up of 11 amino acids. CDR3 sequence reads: CASSAAGEQYF. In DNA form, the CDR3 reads TGCGCCAGCAGCGCCGCAGGCGAGCAGTACTTC.

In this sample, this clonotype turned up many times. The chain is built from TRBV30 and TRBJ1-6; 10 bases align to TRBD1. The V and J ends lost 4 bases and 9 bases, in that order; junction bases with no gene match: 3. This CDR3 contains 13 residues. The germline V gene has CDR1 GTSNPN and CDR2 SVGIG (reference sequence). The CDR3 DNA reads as TGTGCCTGGACTGGACAGGGGGGTTCACCCCTCCACTTT. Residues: CAWTGQGGSPLHF.

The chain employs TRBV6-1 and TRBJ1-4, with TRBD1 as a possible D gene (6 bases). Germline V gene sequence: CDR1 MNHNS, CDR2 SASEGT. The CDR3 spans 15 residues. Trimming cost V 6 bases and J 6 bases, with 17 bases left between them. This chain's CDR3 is CASRRGRGEHEKLFF. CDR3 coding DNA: TGTGCCAGCAGAAGGGGCAGGGGAGAGCATGAAAAACTGTTTTTT.

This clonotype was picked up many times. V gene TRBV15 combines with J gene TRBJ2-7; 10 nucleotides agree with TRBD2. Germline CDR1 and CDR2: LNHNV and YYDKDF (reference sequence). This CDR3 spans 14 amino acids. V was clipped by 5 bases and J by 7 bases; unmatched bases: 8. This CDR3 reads CATSAGTSAVEQYF. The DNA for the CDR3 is TGTGCCACCAGCGCCGGGACTAGCGCCGTGGAGCAGTACTTC.